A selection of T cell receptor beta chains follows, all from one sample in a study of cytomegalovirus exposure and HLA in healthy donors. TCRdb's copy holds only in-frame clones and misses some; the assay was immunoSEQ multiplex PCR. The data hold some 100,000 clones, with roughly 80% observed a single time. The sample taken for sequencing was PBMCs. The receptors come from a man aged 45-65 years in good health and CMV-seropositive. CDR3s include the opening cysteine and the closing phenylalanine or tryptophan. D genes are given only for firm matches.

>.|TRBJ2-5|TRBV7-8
CASSLQETQYF
TGTGCCAGCAGCCTGCAAGAGACCCAGTACTTC
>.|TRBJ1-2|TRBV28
CASSLYGANYGYTF
TGTGCCAGCAGTTTATACGGAGCTAACTATGGCTACACCTTC
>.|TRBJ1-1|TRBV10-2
CASSEAQAIGTEAFF
TGCGCCAGCAGTGAAGCTCAGGCGATCGGCACTGAAGCTTTCTTT
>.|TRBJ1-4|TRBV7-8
CASSLSWGEEKLFF
TGTGCCAGCAGCTTATCCTGGGGCGAGGAAAAACTGTTTTTT
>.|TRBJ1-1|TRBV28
CASSPPGVNTEAFF
TGTGCCAGCAGTCCCCCAGGGGTCAACACTGAAGCTTTCTTT
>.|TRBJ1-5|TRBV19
CASSLRHVSDQHF
TGTGCCAGTAGTCTCCGACACGTCTCTGACCAGCATTTT
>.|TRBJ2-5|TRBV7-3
CASSLGQRVGETQYF
TGTGCCAGCAGCTTAGGACAGAGGGTAGGGGAGACCCAGTACTTC
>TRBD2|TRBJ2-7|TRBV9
CASSVPLAGAVYEQYF
TGTGCCAGCAGCGTACCACTAGCGGGAGCCGTCTACGAGCAGTACTTC
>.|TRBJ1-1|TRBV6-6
CASSSGARAFF
TGTGCCAGCAGTTCAGGGGCCCGAGCTTTCTTT
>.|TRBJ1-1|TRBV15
CATSKREENTEAFF
TGTGCCACCAGCAAAAGGGAGGAGAACACTGAAGCTTTCTTT
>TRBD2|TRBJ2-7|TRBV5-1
CASSGGASGRTIYEQYF
TGCGCCAGCAGCGGGGGCGCTAGCGGGAGGACGATTTACGAGCAGTACTTC